This record concerns one T cell receptor (beta chain) sequence. Its antigen is currently not known. Base qualities are not at hand, and no much larger clone is one base apart. The cohort was made up of under 800 healthy bone marrow donors. At the time of sampling, all cohort members were nominally healthy, though unrecorded immune exposures were likely present. The donor tested CMV seropositive, placing the donor among the 250 to 350 seropositive members of the cohort. Each donor provided a peripheral blood sample, and peripheral blood mononuclear cells were used for TCR beta sequencing. The Qiagen DNeasy Blood Extraction Kit was used to extract genomic DNA from the blood cell samples. Libraries came from the immunoSEQ multiplex PCR assay. For the multiplex PCR, a mixture combining 60 forward primers for TCR Vbeta segments and 13 reverse primers for TCR Jbeta segments was used. The CDR3 region of rearranged TCR beta genes was amplified from genomic DNA by a multiplex PCR assay. Amplified TCR beta libraries were sequenced as 87-base-pair reads on the Illumina HiSeq System. The study's own analysis went as follows. A later analysis counted tens of millions of unique TCR beta chains across the roughly 700 repertoires, and approximately 11 million of these chains were shared by at least two donors. A nearest-neighbor algorithm error-corrected the raw reads and collapsed the reads into unique sequences, merging closely related sequences to remove PCR and sequencing errors. Alignment of CDR3 sequences to IMGT reference sequences was used to assign V, D and J gene segments. For a sequence to be retained, at least a six-nucleotide match to both a V gene segment and a J gene segment was required. A rearrangement was called productive if the CDR3 had no stop codons and remained in frame with V and J, and every other rearrangement was called non-productive. CDR3 was defined by IMGT convention, running from the second conserved V-encoded cysteine to the conserved J-encoded phenylalanine. In an earlier analysis of more than 550 of the donors, sequences lacking an unambiguous match to a single V gene segment were excluded. An earlier analysis of several hundred of the donors called V segments functional above 56.7% productive rearrangements and segregating when the between-donor standard deviation exceeded 5%. A statistical classification framework was built to diagnose cytomegalovirus status from the catalog of TCR beta chain sequences. In a later analysis, TCR nucleotide sequences were compared against IMGT/GENE-DB human TR gene sequences so that V and J genes could be assigned. A later analysis assigned CDR3 sequences and most-parsimonious VDJ recombination scenarios with the TCRdist pipeline. In a later analysis, each TCR beta chain was defined by its CDR3 amino acid sequence together with its V-gene family, and reads lacking a unique V-gene family were excluded. As a way to deal with suspected cross-contamination and a sequencing artifact, a later analysis dropped more than 500 nucleotide sequences that were highly shared and had low generation probability. A later analysis calculated a clonal expansion index for each public chain from normalized within-repertoire ranks of inferred template counts. In a later analysis, generation probabilities were computed with a VDJ recombination model fitted to out-of-frame rearrangements, and the resulting probabilities were checked against IGoR. A later analysis scored TCR-TCR, TCR-HLA and TCR-CMV co-occurrence with hypergeometric tests, applying a repertoire-size bias correction to TCR pairs. To estimate false discovery rates, a later analysis permuted the HLA or CMV assignments 20 times. In a later analysis, co-occurring TCRs were grouped using DBSCAN, with TCRdist sequence similarity added in when clustering inside HLA-allele-positive subsets. Repertoires with fewer than 30,000 or more than 120,000 public chains were left out of co-occurrence clustering, as were five repertoires with anomalous nucleotide sharing. Here the immuneACCESS table is served through TCRdb, limited to in-frame sequences with V and J called. Missing clones are a known gap in these copies; in checked studies unresolved V genes cover under half, and the rest lacks a known reason. The V and J calls and clone size come from that table; D and trimming were worked out from the DNA. The sample data list roughly 100,000 clones, and roughly three quarters of these were observed just once. The top ten clonotypes cover about a tenth of the sample.

This record belongs to a study of cytomegalovirus exposure and HLA in healthy donors (dated by TCRdb to about 2017). Describing the broader study: According to an earlier analysis of 550 to 750 of the donors, 150 million to 200 million T cells yielded 95 million to 140 million unique TCR beta sequences and about 300 Gb of sequence data. Every discovery cohort repertoire had been produced on one sequencing platform. Using immunosequencing, the study profiled T cell repertoires from around 670 subjects and related those repertoires to cytomegalovirus serostatus. An earlier analysis of some 500 of the donors used high-throughput TCR beta sequencing to judge whether each TCR beta V gene segment behaved as functional or pseudogenic. About 300 gigabases of sequencing data and about 92 million unique TCR sequences made up an early release that covered approximately 650 HLA-typed donors. Besides the first cohort of 550 to 750 subjects, a separate validation cohort made up of 90 to 150 different subjects was used. A later analysis re-analyzed previously published TCR beta repertoires from 666 donors and added high-resolution HLA genotyping to study TCR occurrence patterns. Alongside the repertoire data, information on donor age, sex, ethnicity and CMV serostatus was compiled. Typing coverage varied by locus: roughly 629-630 donors for A, B, C, DRB1 and DQB1; approximately 500 for DQA1; over 600 for DPA1; about 450 for DPB1. Of the roughly 400 genotyped donors, approximately 80% fell in the genetic ancestry cluster associated with self-reported Caucasian donors. Roughly five DR-DQ haplotypes were treated as single units for association and clustering because of strong linkage in the cohort. In the later analysis, no new phenotypic data were used to find candidate immune exposures; instead, reliance was placed on TCR beta sequences and their occurrence across donors. Genome-wide SNP genotypes for about 65% of the roughly 670 donors were used in a later genetic analysis, which treated that subset as a discovery cohort. HLA typing included class I and class II loci at four-digit resolution. On average, roughly 200,000 unique TCR beta nucleotide sequences were sequenced per donor among 398 genotyped donors of the cohort, with roughly 18% of those sequences being non-productive. To predict cytomegalovirus infection status, the study brought together high-throughput TCR immunosequencing, statistical association of individual TCRs with disease status, and machine learning. The aim of the study was to test whether cataloging public T cell receptors could identify signatures of past pathogen exposure.

The cysteine opens and the phenylalanine closes a CDR3 of 15 amino acids. The read is trimmed to its CDR3 DNA, 45 bases read in frame from base 1. The germline V gene encodes CDR1 LNHDA and CDR2 SQIVND (reference sequence). V loses 2 bases, J loses 5 bases, and the germline ends lie 15 bases apart. Study-wide conclusions, independent of this receptor: The 87-base-pair reads could not distinguish some IMGT-functional V segments, including TRBV6-2 and TRBV6-3, so those segments were excluded. In a later analysis, TCR association rates were found to vary across HLA loci, with the most associated TCRs seen for DRB1 alleles and the fewest for HLA-C alleles. The classifier was reported to diagnose cytomegalovirus status with high specificity and sensitivity in both the original cohort and the validation cohort. A few of the identified cytomegalovirus-associated TCR beta chains were confirmed in vitro to be specific for cytomegalovirus antigens. In a later analysis, HLA-associated TCR beta chains were found to be more clonally expanded and to have lower generation probabilities than equally common non-associated chains. In this cohort, only TCR beta chains were sequenced, and detectable features were limited by the absence of alpha or paired-chain data. For the cohort, immune exposure information was limited to CMV serostatus. In a later genetic analysis, fewer N-insertions in productive TCRs were reported among donors in an Asian-associated ancestry cluster than the roughly 710-donor mean. A later analysis found that most CMV-associated TCR beta chains appeared HLA-restricted, with HLA associations seemingly driven largely by CMV exposure. Roughly uniform sequencing depth across donors was assumed in presence/absence analyses, although this assumption may not hold. A later genetic analysis associated a missense DCLRE1C variant with V-gene and J-gene trimming of TCR beta chains, and an independent cohort replicated the association. Linkage disequilibrium might explain the correlated functional status among segregating V segments, but an unknown experimental factor could not be excluded. Because HLA typing was unavailable for some donors at each locus, only the typed subset was used in association tests. Several of the top co-occurrence clusters appeared to be linked to parvovirus B19, influenza, CMV and Epstein-Barr virus, according to a later analysis. Because counts were too low, roughly 17 rarely observed V segments, including chromosome 9 orphons, were left out of the earlier analysis of 587 of the donors. The study gave a list of about 160 TCR beta chains associated with cytomegalovirus. The authors suggested that the approach could potentially be extended to other disease states and immunological phenotypes. A cluster of highly shared sequence variants was judged likely to be a technical artifact of the sequencing pipeline. Most TCR sequences were observed very rarely across donors, whereas some public TCRs were present in many individuals. A further reported finding was that TCR beta sequences accurately predicted the HLA-A and HLA-B alleles for most subjects in the first cohort. Specific HLA alleles were associated with 15,000 to 20,000 TCR beta sequences at a false discovery rate of 0.05 in a later analysis. In an earlier analysis of fewer than 750 of the donors, most TCR beta V segments were observed in productive rearrangements about 87% or about 30% of the time, broadly matching IMGT annotations. When HLA alleles, especially DR and DQ, strongly co-occurred, attributing TCR associations to individual alleles was difficult.

This TCR was sampled from a woman in her late teens or twenties in good health and CMV-seropositive. The source material was PBMCs. This chain is built from TRBV19 and TRBJ2-5, and perhaps TRBD1 as D gene, on 6 matching bases. This receptor carries the CDR3 CASSIRLQGVETQYF. The DNA sequence is TGTGCCAGTAGTATAAGGCTACAGGGCGTGGAGACCCAGTACTTC.